The clone carrying this T cell receptor (beta chain) was detected ten times or more. Its antigen is unidentified. The sample is drawn from a study of T cell repertoires in cytomegalovirus infection. The overall study: Indications came from public TCR beta signatures; they pointed to CMV infection and to a matching HLA type.

Overall study results and limits: In two of eight donors, the top clonotype was HLA-C-restricted CMV-specific. There were carriers of CMV plus the relevant HLA, and cumulative public TCR beta family frequency identified them.

The V gene end was trimmed by 7 bases and the J gene end by 4 bases; junction bases not matched to a gene: 1. CDR1 and CDR2 (germline): ENHRY, SYGVKD. There are 12 residues in the CDR3. In TCRdb, the reads were re-called with MiXCR into one record per CDR3 protein. The repertoire includes around 530,000 distinct CDR3 sequences, about 15% of them detected once, and under 30% sits in the top ten. The chain is built from TRBV10-3 and TRBJ2-3; the match to TRBD1 covers 8 bases. The TCR originated in a human donor in good health (CMV status not recorded). Some clones in this sample may be carry-over from other donors' samples. The sequencing sample was made of CD8+ T cells from PBMCs. CDR3 in amino acids: CAITGGADTQYF. The CDR3 DNA sequence: TGTGCCATCACAGGGGGCGCAGATACGCAGTATTTT.